Below, 32 T cell receptor beta chains from the same sample are listed, as sequenced in a study of cytotoxic CD8 clonotypes in ibrutinib-treated CLL. Assay used: immunoSEQ multiplex PCR; TCRdb lists only in-frame clones, some missing. The data hold over 200,000 clones, with 75% to 80% observed a single time. Sequences were derived from PBMCs, sampled after 12 months of ibrutinib treatment. The receptors come from a human donor with chronic lymphocytic leukemia.

This clone has a handful of counts. The chain employs TRBV4-2 and TRBJ2-1; TRBD2 agrees at 12 bases. The germline V gene encodes CDR1 LGHNA and CDR2 YNFKEQ. This CDR3 comprises 15 residues. J was trimmed by 6 bases and V by 0 bases; bases with no gene match: 0. CDR3 region: CASSQEGLAGNEQFF. For the CDR3, the DNA is TGTGCCAGCAGCCAAGAGGGACTAGCGGGCAATGAGCAGTTCTTC.

The chain has TRBV29-1 and TRBJ1-1; 9 bases map to TRBD1. This CDR3 region has 14 residues. CDR1 is SQVTM, CDR2 ANQGSEA, per germline. J gave up 10 bases and V 5 bases, and 14 bases lay outside the gene matches. The CDR3 region is CSVTGGQSFGGAFF. CDR3 in DNA: TGCAGCGTTACAGGGGGCCAATCTTTCGGGGGAGCTTTCTTT.

V usage is TRBV19 and J usage is TRBJ2-1; D is undetermined. Germline CDR1 is LNHDA and CDR2 is SQIVND (reference sequence). The CDR3 runs to 14 residues. V was shortened by 9 bases and J by 5 bases, with 17 bases between the two germline ends. CDR3 residues: CASRDKGRNNEQFF. In DNA form, the CDR3 reads TGTGCCAGCCGCGACAAAGGACGGAACAATGAGCAGTTCTTC.

This clone was observed a single time. The chain combines TRBV27 with TRBJ2-7, with D unresolved. This CDR3 spans 14 amino acids. Looked up from germline, CDR1 is MNHEY and CDR2 is SMNVEV (reference sequence). With 0 bases removed from V and 0 bases from J, the gap between germline ends came to 6 bases. The CDR3 sequence is CASSLSGFSYEQYF. In DNA, the CDR3 is TGTGCCAGCAGTTTATCAGGATTCTCCTACGAGCAGTACTTC.

This clone was recorded once. This chain links TRBV29-1 with TRBJ1-4; weak D call: TRBD1 (5 bases). Trimming took 8 bases from V and 6 from J, leaving 16 bases between them. The CDR3 has 13 amino acids. Germline V CDR1 and CDR2: SQVTM, ANQGSEA. DNA of the CDR3: TGCAGCATTGGGGCAGGGATGGATGAAAAACTGTTTTTT. This sequence encodes CSIGAGMDEKLFF.

The V call is TRBV9, the J call TRBJ2-7; D perhaps matches TRBD2 (6 bases). In germline, CDR1 is SGDLS, CDR2 YYNGEE. V lost 4 bases and J lost 0, with 17 bases in between. CDR3 size: 16 residues. The CDR3 DNA is TGTGCCAGCAGCCCAAGGGGAGCGGGCACCTCCTACGAGCAGTACTTC. Its translation: CASSPRGAGTSYEQYF. Full variable domain (missing parts from reference TRBV9 and TRBJ2-7): DSGVTQTPKHLITATGQRVTLRCSPRSGDLSVYWYQQSLDQGLQFLIQYYNGEERAKGNILERFSAQQFPDLHSELNLSSLELGDSALYFCASSPRGAGTSYEQYFGPGTRLTVT.

The table lists this clone with many counts. The genes are TRBV27 and TRBJ2-5; D uncertain. CDR1 and CDR2 from the germline V gene are MNHEY and SMNVEV (reference sequence). Trimming took off 0 bases at V and 5 bases at J, with 1 base between the two ends. This CDR3 is 11 amino acids long. The CDR3 nucleotides read TGTGCCAGCAGTTTATCGGAGACCCAGTACTTC. Its protein is CASSLSETQYF.

This clone was counted many times. V usage is TRBV6-1 and J usage is TRBJ2-5, with 10 bases that match TRBD2. V lost 8 bases, J lost 1 base, and 7 bases stayed unmatched. The CDR3 covers 15 residues. CDR1 is MNHNS, CDR2 SASEGT, per germline. CDR3 region: CASGWTSGSQETQYF. The CDR3 nucleotides read TGTGCCAGCGGCTGGACTAGCGGTTCCCAAGAGACCCAGTACTTC.

The chain is built from TRBV9 and TRBJ2-7, with D perhaps matching TRBD2 (5 bases). This CDR3 has 14 residues. CDR1 SGDLS and CDR2 YYNGEE come from the germline V gene. Between the trimmed V and J ends, which lost 0 bases and 3 bases, there was a span of 10 bases. The DNA for the CDR3 is TGTGCCAGCAGCGTAGCAGCGGATGGCTACGAGCAGTACTTC. Protein product: CASSVAADGYEQYF.

The chain recombines TRBV6-5 with TRBJ1-2; the D gene is possibly TRBD1 (6 bases). The CDR3 totals 13 residues. V dropped 4 bases and J dropped 4 bases, with 10 bases sitting between them. From germline, CDR1 is MNHEY and CDR2 SVGAGI. Here the CDR3 reads CASSSRGSYGYTF. CDR3 DNA sequence: TGTGCCAGCAGTTCGAGGGGGAGCTATGGCTACACCTTC.

This clone has only a few counts. The genes are TRBV7-9 and TRBJ1-2; possibly TRBD1 for D (5 bases). The length of the CDR3 is 15 residues. Trimming pared 5 bases from V and 4 bases from J, leaving 17 bases between. The germline V gene encodes CDR1 SEHNR and CDR2 FQNEAQ (reference sequence). In nucleotides, the CDR3 is TGTGCCAGCAGCCGGGGAGGGGAGGGCGGCTATGGCTACACCTTC. Amino acid sequence: CASSRGGEGGYGYTF.

V gene TRBV7-9 combines with J gene TRBJ1-1, with TRBD1 identical over 9 bases. Germline CDR1 is SEHNR and CDR2 is FQNEAQ (reference sequence). V gave up 4 bases and J gave up 3 bases; unmatched junction bases: 6. The length of the CDR3 is 15 residues. CDR3 loop: CASSSPWDRDTEAFF. The CDR3 region has the DNA TGTGCCAGCAGCTCCCCCTGGGACAGGGACACTGAAGCTTTCTTT.

The genes are TRBV2 and TRBJ2-7; TRBD1 aligns across 10 bases. V trimming: 6 bases; J trimming: 4 bases; junction bases outside the gene matches: 9. The V gene's germline CDR1 is SNHLY and CDR2 FYNNEI. The CDR3 totals 15 residues. The CDR3 reads CASSVHRQGAYEQYF. The CDR3 DNA sequence: TGTGCCAGCAGCGTACACCGACAGGGGGCGTACGAGCAGTACTTC.

There are a few counts of this clone. The chain recombines TRBV28 with TRBJ1-2; D is uncertain. V lost 5 bases and J lost 5, with 9 bases in between. The CDR3 sequence is 12 residues long. Germline-derived CDR1 and CDR2 are MDHEN and SYDVKM. The CDR3 spells CASSEAGYGYTF. In nucleotides, the CDR3 is TGTGCCAGCAGTGAGGCAGGATATGGCTACACCTTC.

V gene TRBV6-5 combines with J gene TRBJ2-7, with a possible D match to TRBD2 (5 bases). The V gene's germline CDR1 is MNHEY and CDR2 SVGAGI. Trimming took 0 bases from V and 5 from J, leaving 14 bases between them. The CDR3 has 15 amino acids. Here the CDR3 DNA reads TGTGCCAGCAGTTACTCGATAAAGGGAGTCGACGAGCAGTACTTC. Residues: CASSYSIKGVDEQYF.

The chain combines TRBV15 with TRBJ2-5; D remains unclear. V shed 1 base and J shed 1 base, with 13 bases lying between them. CDR3 length equals 16 residues. The germline V gene encodes CDR1 LNHNV and CDR2 YYDKDF (reference sequence). CDR3 amino acids: CATSRGMGGSQETQYF. The CDR3 DNA reads TGTGCCACCAGCAGAGGAATGGGCGGCTCCCAAGAGACCCAGTACTTC.

The rearrangement links TRBV10-2 to TRBJ1-1, with a possible D match to TRBD1 (6 bases). The CDR3 has 12 amino acids. Trimming shortened V by 3 bases and J by 11 bases, and 13 bases separated the two germline ends. Germline V lookup: CDR1 WSHSY, CDR2 SAAADI. The CDR3 protein is CASSEKQGSAFF. The CDR3 DNA sequence: TGCGCCAGCAGTGAAAAACAGGGCTCGGCTTTCTTT.

J is TRBJ1-3 and V is TRBV7-9; D unclear. Per germline, CDR1 SEHNR and CDR2 FQNEAQ (reference sequence). The CDR3 spans 15 residues. The germline V and J ends were trimmed by 3 bases and 0 bases, with 9 bases remaining between them. CDR3 region: CASSFRETSGNTIYF. The CDR3 coding sequence is TGTGCCAGCAGCTTCCGGGAAACCTCTGGAAACACCATATATTTT.

The chain uses TRBV7-9 and TRBJ1-1, with D maybe TRBD1 (6 bases). Germline-derived CDR1 and CDR2 are SEHNR and FQNEAQ (reference sequence). This CDR3 spans 15 amino acids. V shed 6 bases and J shed 6 bases, with 20 bases lying between them. CDR3 sequence (DNA): TGTGCCAGCAGGTCGGGACAAGCTACAAGACCTGAAGCTTTCTTT. This encodes CASRSGQATRPEAFF.

The chain carries TRBV10-2 and TRBJ1-1; maybe TRBD1 (5 bases). From germline, CDR1 is WSHSY and CDR2 SAAADI. V was clipped by 8 bases and J by 2 bases, with 12 bases between them. The length of the CDR3 is 13 residues. CDR3: CASGRQRNTEAFF. CDR3 bases: TGCGCCAGCGGACGACAGAGAAACACTGAAGCTTTCTTT.

The CDR3 coding sequence is TGTGCCAGCAGATCTAGCGGCAACACCGGGGAGCTGTTTTTT. This gives the protein CASRSSGNTGELFF. The genes are TRBV9 and TRBJ2-2; 7 bases match TRBD2. This CDR3 spans 14 amino acids. V lost 5 bases to trimming and J lost 2 bases; unmatched junction nucleotides: 3. Germline V gene sequence: CDR1 SGDLS, CDR2 YYNGEE.

The chain is built from TRBV7-6 and TRBJ2-2; tentative D call: TRBD2 (7 bases). This CDR3 is 16 amino acids long. The ends were cut back, 5 bases at V and 0 bases at J, with 13 bases in the middle. CDR1 SGHVS and CDR2 FNYEAQ come from the germline V gene. CDR3 amino acids: CASSPGRGPNTGELFF. CDR3 sequence (DNA): TGTGCCAGCAGCCCCGGGCGGGGGCCGAACACCGGGGAGCTGTTTTTT.

Only a few counts were recorded for this clone. In the same sample, other DNA sequences code for this CDR3. The chain joins TRBV7-2 to TRBJ1-2; D remains ambiguous. The CDR3 extends over 12 amino acids. Deletions cut 0 bases from V and 5 bases from J, with 4 bases between. CDR1 and CDR2 (germline): SGHTA, FQGNSA. Written as DNA, the CDR3 is TGTGCCAGCAGCTTAGCGCTTTATGGCTACACCTTC. It codes for CASSLALYGYTF.

This rearrangement joins TRBV6-5 to TRBJ2-7; no firm D call. Deletions cut 6 bases from V and 3 bases from J, with 15 bases between. There are 14 residues in the CDR3. In germline, CDR1 is MNHEY, CDR2 SVGAGI. The DNA for the CDR3 is TGTGCCAGCAGGCAAGCAGGATGGGGCTACGAGCAGTACTTC. It yields the protein CASRQAGWGYEQYF.

Turning to this clone: This sample also contains other DNA sequences that code for the same CDR3. This chain connects TRBV13 to TRBJ1-2, with D tentatively TRBD1 (5 bases). V dropped 4 bases and J dropped 4 bases, with 7 bases sitting between them. The CDR3 totals 12 residues. The germline CDR1 and CDR2 sequences are PRHDT and FYEKMQ (reference sequence). The CDR3 sequence: CASSSGGYGYTF. The CDR3 nucleotides read TGTGCCAGCAGCTCCGGGGGCTATGGCTACACCTTC.

The chain carries TRBV23-1 and TRBJ2-1; the D gene is possibly TRBD2 (7 bases). TRBV23-1 is identified as an open reading frame with a role that is uncertain. V was trimmed by 3 bases and J by 2 bases, leaving 14 bases between them. CDR3 length: 16 residues. The CDR3 region has the DNA TGCGCCAGCAGTCACGCGGGGGCGCGCCCCTACAATGAGCAGTTCTTC. This translates into CASSHAGARPYNEQFF.

The chain uses TRBV7-9 and TRBJ2-7; 10 positions agree with TRBD1. The germline V gene has CDR1 SEHNR and CDR2 FQNEAQ (reference sequence). The CDR3 is made up of 15 amino acids. The trim removed 5 bases at V and 2 bases at J, leaving 6 bases unmatched. The CDR3 DNA follows: TGTGCCAGCAGCAAAGACGGGACAGGGGCCTACGAGCAGTACTTC. Translated: CASSKDGTGAYEQYF.

The chain combines TRBV7-9 with TRBJ2-4, with 7 positions matching TRBD1. V lost 5 bases to trimming and J lost 0 bases; unmatched junction nucleotides: 7. CDR1 and CDR2 from the germline V gene are SEHNR and FQNEAQ (reference sequence). The CDR3 loop spans 16 amino acids. This CDR3 is CASSGDRFLAKNIQYF. Written as DNA, the CDR3 is TGTGCCAGCAGCGGGGACAGATTTCTAGCCAAAAACATTCAGTACTTC.

This rearrangement joins TRBV6-5 to TRBJ1-4, with D maybe TRBD1 (6 bases). Germline-derived CDR1 and CDR2 are MNHEY and SVGAGI. This CDR3 contains 14 residues. Trimming stripped 3 bases from V and 7 bases from J, with 12 bases between. CDR3: CASSYQGSGEKLFF. DNA of the CDR3: TGTGCCAGCAGTTATCAGGGGTCAGGTGAAAAACTGTTTTTT.

CDR3 nucleotides: TGTGCCAGCAGCCCGGACAGGGGGCGCTTGGGGGCCAACGTCCTGACTTTC. Protein: CASSPDRGRLGANVLTF. The rearrangement uses TRBV11-2 and TRBJ2-6; 11 bases match TRBD1. The CDR3 has 17 residues. V lost 5 bases, J lost 4 bases, and 7 bases stayed unmatched. Germline-derived CDR1 and CDR2 are SGHAT and FQNNGV. Full variable domain (rest looked up from reference TRBV11-2 and TRBJ2-6): EAGVAQSPRYKIIEKRQSVAFWCNPISGHATLYWYQQILGQGPKLLIQFQNNGVVDDSQLPKDRFSAERLKGVDSTLKIQPAKLEDSAVYLCASSPDRGRLGANVLTFGAGSRLTVL.

The V call is TRBV27, the J call TRBJ1-2, with D maybe TRBD1 (5 bases). Germline CDR1 and CDR2: MNHEY and SMNVEV (reference sequence). The length of the CDR3 is 14 residues. Trimming took 5 bases from V and 5 from J, leaving 15 bases between them. For the CDR3, the DNA is TGTGCCAGCAGTCCCGCCGGGACGGCGTATGGCTACACCTTC. Its protein is CASSPAGTAYGYTF.

The chain is built from TRBV2 and TRBJ1-6; D may be TRBD1 (6 bases). V dropped 5 bases and J dropped 6 bases, with 17 bases sitting between them. CDR3 length: 16 residues. CDR1 is SNHLY, CDR2 FYNNEI, per germline. The CDR3 sequence is CASSPNPTGFNSPLHF. For the CDR3, the DNA is TGTGCCAGCAGTCCAAATCCGACAGGATTTAATTCACCCCTCCACTTT.